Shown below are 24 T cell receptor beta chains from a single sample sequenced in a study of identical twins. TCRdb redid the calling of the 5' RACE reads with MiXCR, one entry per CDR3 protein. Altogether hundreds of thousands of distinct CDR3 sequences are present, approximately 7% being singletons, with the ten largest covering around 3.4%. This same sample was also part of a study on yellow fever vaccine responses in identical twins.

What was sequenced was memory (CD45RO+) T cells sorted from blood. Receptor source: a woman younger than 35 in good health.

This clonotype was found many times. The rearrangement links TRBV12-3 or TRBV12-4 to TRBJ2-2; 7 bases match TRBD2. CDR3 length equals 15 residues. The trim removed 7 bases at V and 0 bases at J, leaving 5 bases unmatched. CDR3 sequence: CASNPSGSNTGELFF. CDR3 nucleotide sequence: TGTGCCAGCAATCCTAGCGGATCGAACACCGGGGAGCTGTTTTTT.

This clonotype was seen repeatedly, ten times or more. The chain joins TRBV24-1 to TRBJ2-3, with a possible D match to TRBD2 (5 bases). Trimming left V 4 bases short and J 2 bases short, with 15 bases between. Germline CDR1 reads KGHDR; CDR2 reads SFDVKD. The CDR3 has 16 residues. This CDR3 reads CATSDSGLLYTDTQYF. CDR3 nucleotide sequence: TGTGCCACCAGTGACTCTGGACTTCTTTACACAGATACGCAGTATTTT.

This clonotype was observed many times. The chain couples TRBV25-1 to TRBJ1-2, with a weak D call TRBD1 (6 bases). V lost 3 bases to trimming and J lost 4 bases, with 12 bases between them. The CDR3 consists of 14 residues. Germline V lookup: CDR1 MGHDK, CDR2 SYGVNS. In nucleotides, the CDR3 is TGTGCCAGCAGTGATTGGGGGCATAGCTATGGCTACACCTTC. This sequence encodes CASSDWGHSYGYTF.

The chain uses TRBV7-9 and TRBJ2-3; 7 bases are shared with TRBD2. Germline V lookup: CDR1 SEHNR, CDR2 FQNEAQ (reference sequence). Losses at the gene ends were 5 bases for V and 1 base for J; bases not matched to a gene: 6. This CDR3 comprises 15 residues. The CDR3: CASSPLGGGTDTQYF. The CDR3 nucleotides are TGTGCCAGCAGCCCGCTGGGGGGGGGCACAGATACGCAGTATTTT.

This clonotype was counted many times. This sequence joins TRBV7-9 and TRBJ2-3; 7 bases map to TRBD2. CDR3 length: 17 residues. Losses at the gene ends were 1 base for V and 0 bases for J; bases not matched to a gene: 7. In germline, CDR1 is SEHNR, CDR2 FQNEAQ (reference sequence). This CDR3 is CASSLGPSGTSTDTQYF. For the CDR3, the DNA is TGTGCCAGCAGCTTAGGGCCTAGCGGCACTAGCACAGATACGCAGTATTTT.

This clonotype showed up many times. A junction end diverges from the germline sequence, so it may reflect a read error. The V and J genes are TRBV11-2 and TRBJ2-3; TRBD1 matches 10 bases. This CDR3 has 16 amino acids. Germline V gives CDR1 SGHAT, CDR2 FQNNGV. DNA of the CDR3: TGTGCCAGCAGCCTAGAGGGACAGGGGTTCGCAGATACGCAGTATTTT. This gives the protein CASSLEGQGFADTQYF.

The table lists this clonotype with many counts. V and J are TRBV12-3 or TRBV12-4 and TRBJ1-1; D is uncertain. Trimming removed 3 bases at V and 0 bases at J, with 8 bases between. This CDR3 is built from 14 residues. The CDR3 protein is CASSFDALNTEAFF. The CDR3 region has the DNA TGTGCCAGCAGTTTTGACGCCTTGAACACTGAAGCTTTCTTT.

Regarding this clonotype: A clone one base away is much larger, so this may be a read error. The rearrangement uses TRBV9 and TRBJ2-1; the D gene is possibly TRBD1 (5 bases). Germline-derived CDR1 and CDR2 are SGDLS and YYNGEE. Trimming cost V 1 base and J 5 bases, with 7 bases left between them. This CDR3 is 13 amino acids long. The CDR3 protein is CASSVRGNNEQFF. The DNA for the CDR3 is TGTGCCAGCAGCGTAAGGGGAAACAATGAGCAGTTCTTC.

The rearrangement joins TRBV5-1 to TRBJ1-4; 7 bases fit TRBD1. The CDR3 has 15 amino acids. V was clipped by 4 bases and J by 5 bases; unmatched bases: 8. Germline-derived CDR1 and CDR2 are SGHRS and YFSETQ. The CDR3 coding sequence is TGCGCCAGCAGCACACCGGGACAGAGGAATGAAAAACTGTTTTTT. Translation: CASSTPGQRNEKLFF.

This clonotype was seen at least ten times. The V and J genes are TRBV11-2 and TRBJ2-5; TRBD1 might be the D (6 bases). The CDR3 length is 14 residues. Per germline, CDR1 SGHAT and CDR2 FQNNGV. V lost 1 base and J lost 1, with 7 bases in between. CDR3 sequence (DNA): TGTGCCAGCAGCTTAGGACAGGCCCAAGAGACCCAGTACTTC. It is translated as CASSLGQAQETQYF.

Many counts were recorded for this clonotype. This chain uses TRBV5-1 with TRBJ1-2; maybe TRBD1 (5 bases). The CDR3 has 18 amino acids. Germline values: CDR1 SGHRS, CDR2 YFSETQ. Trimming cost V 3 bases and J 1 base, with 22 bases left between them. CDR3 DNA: TGCGCCAGCAGCTCGCAAGGCGGTGGGACCGCAAATAACTATGGCTACACCTTC. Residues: CASSSQGGGTANNYGYTF. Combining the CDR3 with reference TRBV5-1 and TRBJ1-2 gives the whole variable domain KAGVTQTPRYLIKTRGQQVTLSCSPISGHRSVSWYQQTPGQGLQFLFEYFSETQRNKGNFPGRFSGRQFSNSRSEMNVSTLELGDSALYLCASSSQGGGTANNYGYTFGSGTRLTVV.

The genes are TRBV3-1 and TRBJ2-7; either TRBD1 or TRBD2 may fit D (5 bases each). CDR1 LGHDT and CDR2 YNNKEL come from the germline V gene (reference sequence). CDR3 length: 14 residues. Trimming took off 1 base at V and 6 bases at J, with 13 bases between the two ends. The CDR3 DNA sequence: TGTGCCAGCAGCCAAGGGGACGTGAGAATCGAGCAGTACTTC. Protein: CASSQGDVRIEQYF.

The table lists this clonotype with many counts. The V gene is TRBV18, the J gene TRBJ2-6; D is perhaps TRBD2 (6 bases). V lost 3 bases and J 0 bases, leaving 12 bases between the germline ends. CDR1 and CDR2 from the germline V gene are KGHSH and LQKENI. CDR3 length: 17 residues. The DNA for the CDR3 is TGTGCCAGCTCACCTTCCGGGGGTAGCTCTGGGGCCAACGTCCTGACTTTC. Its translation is CASSPSGGSSGANVLTF.

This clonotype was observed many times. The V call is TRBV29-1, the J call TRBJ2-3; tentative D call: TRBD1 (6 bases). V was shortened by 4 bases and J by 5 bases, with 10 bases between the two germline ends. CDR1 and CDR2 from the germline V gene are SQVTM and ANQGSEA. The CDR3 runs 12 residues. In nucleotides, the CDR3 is TGCAGCGTTGCAGGGGCAGGAGATACGCAGTATTTT. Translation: CSVAGAGDTQYF.

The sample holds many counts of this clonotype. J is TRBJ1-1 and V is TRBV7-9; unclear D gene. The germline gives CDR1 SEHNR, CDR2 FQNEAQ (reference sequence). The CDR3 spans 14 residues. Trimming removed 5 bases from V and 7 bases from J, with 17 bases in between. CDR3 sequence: CASSLSTGEYEAFF. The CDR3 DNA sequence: TGTGCCAGCAGCCTAAGCACGGGAGAATATGAAGCTTTCTTT.

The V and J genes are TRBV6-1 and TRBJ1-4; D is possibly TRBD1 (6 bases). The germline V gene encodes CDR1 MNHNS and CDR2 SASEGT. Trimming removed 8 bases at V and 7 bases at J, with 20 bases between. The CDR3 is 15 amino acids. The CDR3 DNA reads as TGTGCCAGCTACAATTTTGGACAGCCTCTTGAAAAACTGTTTTTT. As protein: CASYNFGQPLEKLFF.

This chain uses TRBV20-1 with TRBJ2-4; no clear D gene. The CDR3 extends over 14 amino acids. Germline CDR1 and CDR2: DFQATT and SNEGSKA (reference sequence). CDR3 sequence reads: CNALSSERINIQYF. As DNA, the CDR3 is TGCAATGCCCTATCCTCGGAACGGATAAACATTCAGTACTTC.

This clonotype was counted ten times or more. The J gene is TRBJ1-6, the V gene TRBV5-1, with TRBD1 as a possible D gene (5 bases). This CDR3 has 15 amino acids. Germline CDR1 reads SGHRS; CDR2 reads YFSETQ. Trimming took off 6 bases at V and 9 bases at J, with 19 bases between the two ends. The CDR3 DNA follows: TGCGCCAGCACCCCCGGAGGGGACGTGGCTTCACCCCTCCACTTT. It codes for CASTPGGDVASPLHF.

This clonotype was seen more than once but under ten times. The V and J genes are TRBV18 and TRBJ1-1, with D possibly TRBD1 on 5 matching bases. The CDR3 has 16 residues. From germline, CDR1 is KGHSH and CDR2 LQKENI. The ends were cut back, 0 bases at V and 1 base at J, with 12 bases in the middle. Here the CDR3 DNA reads TGTGCCAGCTCACCACCTGTAGGGGCAAAGAACACTGAAGCTTTCTTT. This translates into CASSPPVGAKNTEAFF.

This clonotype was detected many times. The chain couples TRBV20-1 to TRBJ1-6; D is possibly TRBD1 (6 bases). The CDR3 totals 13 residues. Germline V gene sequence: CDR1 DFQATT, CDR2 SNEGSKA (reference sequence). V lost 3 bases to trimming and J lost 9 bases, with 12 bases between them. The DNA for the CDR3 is TGCAGTGCTAGGGACAGTTCGTTTTCACCCCTCCACTTT. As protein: CSARDSSFSPLHF.

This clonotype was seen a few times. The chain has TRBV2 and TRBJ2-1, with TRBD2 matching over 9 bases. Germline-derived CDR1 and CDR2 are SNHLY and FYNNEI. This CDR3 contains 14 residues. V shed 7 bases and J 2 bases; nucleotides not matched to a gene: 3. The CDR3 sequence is CASTRLAAYNEQFF. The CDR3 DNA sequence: TGTGCCAGCACCCGACTAGCGGCCTACAATGAGCAGTTCTTC.

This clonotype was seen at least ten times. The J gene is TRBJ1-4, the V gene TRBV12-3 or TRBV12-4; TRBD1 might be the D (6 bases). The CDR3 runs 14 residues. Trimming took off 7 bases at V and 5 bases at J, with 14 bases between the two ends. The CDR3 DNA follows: TGTGCCAGCATCCGGGCGGGGGGCAATGAAAAACTGTTTTTT. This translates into CASIRAGGNEKLFF.

CDR3 protein: CASSPRDRGTEAFF. The CDR3 region has the DNA TGTGCCAGCAGCCCCCGGGACAGGGGCACTGAAGCTTTCTTT. The genes are TRBV5-6 and TRBJ1-1, with 10 bases matching TRBD1. There are 14 residues in the CDR3. With 4 bases clipped from V and 4 bases from J, the junction kept 4 bases outside the gene matches. Germline lookup yields CDR1 SGHDT and CDR2 YYEEEE.

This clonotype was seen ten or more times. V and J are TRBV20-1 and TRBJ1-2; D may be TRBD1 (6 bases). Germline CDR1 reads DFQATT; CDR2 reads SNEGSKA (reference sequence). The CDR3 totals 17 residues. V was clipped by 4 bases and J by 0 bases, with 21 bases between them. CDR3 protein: CSATYDRTQKANYGYTF. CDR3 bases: TGCAGTGCTACCTACGACAGGACTCAGAAGGCTAACTATGGCTACACCTTC.